This T cell receptor beta chain is from a study of blood T cell repertoires in COVID-19. Sequenced by immunoSEQ multiplex PCR; TCRdb stores in-frame clones only, minus some. Here the sample spans 160,000 or so clones, approximately 95% being singletons. V was clipped by 3 bases and J by 1 base, with 15 bases between them. The CDR3 loop spans 15 amino acids. Germline V gene sequence: CDR1 DFQATT, CDR2 SNEGSKA (reference sequence). Sequencing used peripheral blood. This sequence joins TRBV20-1 and TRBJ1-1; tentative D call: TRBD1 (6 bases). This sequence was found in a woman in her sixties with COVID-19, enrolled during active disease. CDR3 region: CSASASNRANTEAFF. As DNA, the CDR3 is TGCAGTGCTAGTGCTTCGAACAGGGCGAACACTGAAGCTTTCTTT.